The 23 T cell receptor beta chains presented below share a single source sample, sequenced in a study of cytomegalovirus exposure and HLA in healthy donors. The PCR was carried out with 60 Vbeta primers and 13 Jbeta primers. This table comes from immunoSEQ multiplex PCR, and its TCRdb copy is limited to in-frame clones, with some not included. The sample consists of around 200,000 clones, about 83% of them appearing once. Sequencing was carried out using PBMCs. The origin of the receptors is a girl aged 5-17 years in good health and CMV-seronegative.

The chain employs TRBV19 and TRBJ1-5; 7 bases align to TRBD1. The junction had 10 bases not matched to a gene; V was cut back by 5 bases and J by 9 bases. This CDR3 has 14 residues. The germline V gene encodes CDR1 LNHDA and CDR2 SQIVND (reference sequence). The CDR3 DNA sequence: TGTGCCAGTAGTGGAAGCAGGGGGGAGTGGCCCCAGCATTTT. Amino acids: CASSGSRGEWPQHF.

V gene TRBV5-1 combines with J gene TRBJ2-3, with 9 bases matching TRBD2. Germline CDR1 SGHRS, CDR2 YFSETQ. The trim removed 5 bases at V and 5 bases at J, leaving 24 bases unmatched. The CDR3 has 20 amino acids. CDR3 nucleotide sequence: TGCGCCAGCAGGTTGACTTTCTCCACTTTTTTAGCGGGAGCTGAAGATACGCAGTATTTT. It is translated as CASRLTFSTFLAGAEDTQYF.

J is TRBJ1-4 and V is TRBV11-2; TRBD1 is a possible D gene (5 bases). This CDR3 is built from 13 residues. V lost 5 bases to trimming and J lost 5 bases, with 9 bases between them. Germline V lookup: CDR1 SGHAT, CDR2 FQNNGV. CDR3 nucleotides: TGTGCCAGCAGCGACCGACAGAATGAAAAACTGTTTTTT. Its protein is CASSDRQNEKLFF.

The chain's CDR3 is CASSGTGQVADTQYF. CDR3 sequence (DNA): TGCGCCAGCAGTGGGACAGGGCAGGTTGCAGATACGCAGTATTTT. This chain joins TRBV10-1 and TRBJ2-3; 8 bases line up with TRBD1. From germline, CDR1 is WNHNN and CDR2 SYGVQD (reference sequence). This CDR3 is built from 15 residues. V was pared by 4 bases and J by 4 bases, with 7 bases of the junction left unmatched.

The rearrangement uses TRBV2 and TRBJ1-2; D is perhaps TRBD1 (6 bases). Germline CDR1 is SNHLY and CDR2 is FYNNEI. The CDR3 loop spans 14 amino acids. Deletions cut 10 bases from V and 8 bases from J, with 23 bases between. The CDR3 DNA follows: TGTGCCACCCAGGGCGGACAGTCGGTGCCCGGCTACACCTTC. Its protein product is CATQGGQSVPGYTF.

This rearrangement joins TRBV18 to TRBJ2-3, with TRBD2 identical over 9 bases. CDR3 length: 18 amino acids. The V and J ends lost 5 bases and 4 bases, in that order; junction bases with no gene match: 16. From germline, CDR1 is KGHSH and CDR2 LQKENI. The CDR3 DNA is TGTGCCAGCTCAGTCATAGCGGGGGCCAGTATAAGCCCAGATACGCAGTATTTT. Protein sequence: CASSVIAGASISPDTQYF.

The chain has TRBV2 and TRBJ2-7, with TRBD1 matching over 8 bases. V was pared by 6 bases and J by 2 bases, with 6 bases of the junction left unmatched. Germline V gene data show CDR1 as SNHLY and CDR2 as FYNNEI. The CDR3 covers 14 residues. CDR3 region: CASRPGQGTYEQYF. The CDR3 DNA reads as TGTGCCAGCAGGCCCGGACAGGGAACCTACGAGCAGTACTTC.

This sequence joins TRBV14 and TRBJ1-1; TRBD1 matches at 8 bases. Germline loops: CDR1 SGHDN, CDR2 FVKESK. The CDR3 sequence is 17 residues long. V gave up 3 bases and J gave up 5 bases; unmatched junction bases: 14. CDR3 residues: CASSQVGQGKGLTEAFF. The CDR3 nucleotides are TGTGCCAGCAGCCAGGTTGGACAGGGAAAAGGGTTGACTGAAGCTTTCTTT.

CDR3 sequence reads: CASSLDLGGGAEAFF. DNA of the CDR3: TGTGCCAGCAGCTTAGATCTGGGGGGAGGGGCTGAAGCTTTCTTT. The rearrangement uses TRBV7-9 and TRBJ1-1; D perhaps matches TRBD1 (5 bases). Trimming removed 1 base from V and 6 bases from J, with 15 bases in between. This CDR3 contains 15 residues. CDR1 SEHNR and CDR2 FQNEAQ come from the germline V gene (reference sequence).

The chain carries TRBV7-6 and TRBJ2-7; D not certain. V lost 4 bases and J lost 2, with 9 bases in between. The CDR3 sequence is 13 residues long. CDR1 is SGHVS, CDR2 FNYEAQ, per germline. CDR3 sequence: CASSSHATYEQYF. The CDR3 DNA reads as TGTGCCAGCAGCTCCCACGCGACCTACGAGCAGTACTTC.

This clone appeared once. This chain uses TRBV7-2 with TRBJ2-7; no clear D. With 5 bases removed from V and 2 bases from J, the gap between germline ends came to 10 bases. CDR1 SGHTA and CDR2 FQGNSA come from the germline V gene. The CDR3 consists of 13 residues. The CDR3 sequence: CASSGHSAYEQYF. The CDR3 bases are TGTGCCAGCAGCGGCCACAGTGCCTACGAGCAGTACTTC.

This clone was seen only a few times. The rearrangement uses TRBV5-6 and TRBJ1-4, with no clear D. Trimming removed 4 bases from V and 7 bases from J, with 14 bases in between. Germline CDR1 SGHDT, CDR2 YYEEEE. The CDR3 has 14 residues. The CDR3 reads CASSPPGMGEKLFF. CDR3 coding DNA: TGTGCCAGCAGCCCTCCCGGGATGGGTGAAAAACTGTTTTTT.

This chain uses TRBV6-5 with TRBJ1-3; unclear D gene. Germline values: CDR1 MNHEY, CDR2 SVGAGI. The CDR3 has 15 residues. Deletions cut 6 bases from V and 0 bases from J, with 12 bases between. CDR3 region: CASRMDGSSGNTIYF. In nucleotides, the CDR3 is TGTGCCAGCAGAATGGACGGGAGCTCTGGAAACACCATATATTTT.

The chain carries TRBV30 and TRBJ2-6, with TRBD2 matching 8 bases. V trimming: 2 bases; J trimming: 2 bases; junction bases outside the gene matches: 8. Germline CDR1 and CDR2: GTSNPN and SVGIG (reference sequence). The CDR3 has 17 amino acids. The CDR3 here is CAWSCRTSSPGANVLTF. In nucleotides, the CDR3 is TGTGCCTGGAGTTGTAGGACTAGCTCCCCTGGGGCCAACGTCCTGACTTTC.

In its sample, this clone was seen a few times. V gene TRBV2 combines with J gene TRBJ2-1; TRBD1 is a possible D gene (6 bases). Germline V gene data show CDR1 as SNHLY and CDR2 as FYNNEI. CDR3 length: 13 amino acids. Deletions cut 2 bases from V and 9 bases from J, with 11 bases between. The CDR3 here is CASSEFGGIEQFF. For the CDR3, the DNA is TGTGCCAGCAGTGAATTTGGGGGCATTGAGCAGTTCTTC.

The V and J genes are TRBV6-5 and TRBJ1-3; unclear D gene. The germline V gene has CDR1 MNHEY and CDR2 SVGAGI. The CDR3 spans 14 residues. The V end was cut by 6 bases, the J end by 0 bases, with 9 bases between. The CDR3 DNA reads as TGTGCCAGCAGGCGCGGGGACTCTGGAAACACCATATATTTT. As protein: CASRRGDSGNTIYF.

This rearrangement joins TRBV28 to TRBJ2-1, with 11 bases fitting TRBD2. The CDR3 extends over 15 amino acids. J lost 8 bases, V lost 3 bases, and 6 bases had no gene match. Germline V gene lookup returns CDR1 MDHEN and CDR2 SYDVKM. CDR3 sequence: CASSLVAGGFDEQFF. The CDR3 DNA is TGTGCCAGCAGTTTGGTAGCGGGGGGGTTCGATGAGCAGTTCTTC.

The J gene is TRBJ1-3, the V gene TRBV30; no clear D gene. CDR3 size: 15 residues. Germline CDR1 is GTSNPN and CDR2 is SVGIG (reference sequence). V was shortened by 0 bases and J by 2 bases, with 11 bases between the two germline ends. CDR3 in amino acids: CAWSVLLQPGNTIYF. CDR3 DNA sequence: TGTGCCTGGAGTGTACTTTTACAGCCTGGAAACACCATATATTTT.

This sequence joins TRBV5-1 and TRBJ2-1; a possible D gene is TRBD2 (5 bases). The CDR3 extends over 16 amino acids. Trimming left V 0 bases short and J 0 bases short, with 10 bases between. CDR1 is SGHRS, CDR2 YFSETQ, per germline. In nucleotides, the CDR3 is TGCGCCAGCAGCTTGGTAACGGGGAGCTCCTACAATGAGCAGTTCTTC. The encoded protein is CASSLVTGSSYNEQFF. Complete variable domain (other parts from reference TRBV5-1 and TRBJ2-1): KAGVTQTPRYLIKTRGQQVTLSCSPISGHRSVSWYQQTPGQGLQFLFEYFSETQRNKGNFPGRFSGRQFSNSRSEMNVSTLELGDSALYLCASSLVTGSSYNEQFFGPGTRLTVL.

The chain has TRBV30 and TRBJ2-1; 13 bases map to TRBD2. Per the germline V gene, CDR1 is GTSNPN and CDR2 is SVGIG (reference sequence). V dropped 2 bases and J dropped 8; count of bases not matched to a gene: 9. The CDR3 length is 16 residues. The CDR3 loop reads CAWSPEGTSGMYEQFF. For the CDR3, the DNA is TGTGCCTGGAGTCCAGAGGGGACTAGCGGGATGTATGAGCAGTTCTTC.

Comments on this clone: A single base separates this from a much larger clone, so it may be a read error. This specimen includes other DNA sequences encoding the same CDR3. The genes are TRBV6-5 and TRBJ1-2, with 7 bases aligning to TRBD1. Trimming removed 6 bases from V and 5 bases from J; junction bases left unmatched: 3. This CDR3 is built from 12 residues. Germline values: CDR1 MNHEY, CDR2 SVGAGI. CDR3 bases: TGTGCCAGCAGCCCAGGGGGTTATGGCTACACCTTC. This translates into CASSPGGYGYTF.

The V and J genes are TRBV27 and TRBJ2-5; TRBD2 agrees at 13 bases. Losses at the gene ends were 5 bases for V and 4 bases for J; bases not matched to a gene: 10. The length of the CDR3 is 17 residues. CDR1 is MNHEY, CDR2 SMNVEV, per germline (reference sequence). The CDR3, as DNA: TGTGCCAGCAGTACTCGGACTAGCGGGAGCCCGGGAGAGACCCAGTACTTC. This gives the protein CASSTRTSGSPGETQYF.

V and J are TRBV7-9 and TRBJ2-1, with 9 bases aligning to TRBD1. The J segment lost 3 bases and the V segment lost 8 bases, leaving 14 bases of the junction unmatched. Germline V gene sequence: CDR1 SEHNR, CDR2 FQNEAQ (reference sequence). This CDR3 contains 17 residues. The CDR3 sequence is CASGNRGPWTNYNEQFF. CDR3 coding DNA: TGTGCCAGCGGAAACAGGGGGCCGTGGACTAACTACAATGAGCAGTTCTTC.